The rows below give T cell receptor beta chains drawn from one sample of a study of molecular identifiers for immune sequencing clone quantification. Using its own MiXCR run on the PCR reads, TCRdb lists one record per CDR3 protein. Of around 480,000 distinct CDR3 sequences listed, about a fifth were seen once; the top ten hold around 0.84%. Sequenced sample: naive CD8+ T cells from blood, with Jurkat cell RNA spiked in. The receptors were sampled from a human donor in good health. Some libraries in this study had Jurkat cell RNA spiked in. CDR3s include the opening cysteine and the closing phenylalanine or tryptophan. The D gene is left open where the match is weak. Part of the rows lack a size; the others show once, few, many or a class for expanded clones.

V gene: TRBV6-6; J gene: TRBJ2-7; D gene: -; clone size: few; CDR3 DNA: TGTGCCAGCAGCCTGCAGGGGCTGGCCTACGAGCAGTACTTC; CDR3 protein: CASSLQGLAYEQYF
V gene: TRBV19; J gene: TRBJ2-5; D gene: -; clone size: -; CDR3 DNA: TGTGCCAGTAGTAAACCTGACGGCAAGCAGACCCAGTACTTC; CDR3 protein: CASSKPDGKQTQYF
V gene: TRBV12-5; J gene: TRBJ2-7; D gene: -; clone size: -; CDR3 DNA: TGTGCTAGTGGTCCCCCGGACCGCTACGAGCAGTACTTC; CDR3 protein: CASGPPDRYEQYF
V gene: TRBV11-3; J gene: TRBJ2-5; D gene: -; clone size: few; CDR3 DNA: TGTGCCAGCAGCTTAGATTGGAGGGAAGAGACCCAGTACTTC; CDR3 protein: CASSLDWREETQYF
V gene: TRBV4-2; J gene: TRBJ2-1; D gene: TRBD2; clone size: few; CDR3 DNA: TGTGCCAGCAGCCAAGATACGGCTAGCGGGAGTTACAATGAGCAGTTCTTC; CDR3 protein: CASSQDTASGSYNEQFF
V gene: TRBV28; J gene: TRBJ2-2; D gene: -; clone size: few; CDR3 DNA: TGTGCCAGCAGTGGGGGGACCGGGGAGCTGGTTTTT; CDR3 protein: CASSGGTGELVF
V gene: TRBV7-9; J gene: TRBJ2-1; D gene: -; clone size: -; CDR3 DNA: TGTGCCAGCAGCTTAGCTGACGGGGCCTACAATGAGCAGTTCTTC; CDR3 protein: CASSLADGAYNEQFF
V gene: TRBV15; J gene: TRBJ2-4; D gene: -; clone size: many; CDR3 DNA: TGTGCCACCAGCCGCGACAGAAATCTAGCCAAAAACATTCAGTACTTC; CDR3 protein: CATSRDRNLAKNIQYF
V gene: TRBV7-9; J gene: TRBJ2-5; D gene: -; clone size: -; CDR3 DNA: TGTGCCAGCAGCTCACCCCACGGCGATGTAAGGTTGGAGACCCAGTACTTC; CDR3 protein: CASSSPHGDVRLETQYF
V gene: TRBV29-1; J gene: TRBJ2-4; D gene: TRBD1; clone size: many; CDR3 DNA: TGCAGCGTTGAAGATGGGACAGGGAAAAACATTCAGTACTTC; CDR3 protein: CSVEDGTGKNIQYF
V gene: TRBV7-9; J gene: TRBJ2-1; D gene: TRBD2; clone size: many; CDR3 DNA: TGTGCCAGCAGCTTAGTCCTAGCGGGGGGCGGTGAGCAGTTCTTC; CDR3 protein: CASSLVLAGGGEQFF
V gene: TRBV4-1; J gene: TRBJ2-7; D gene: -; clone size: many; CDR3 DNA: TGCGCCAGCAGCCAATCAGACCCCTACGAGCAGTACTTC; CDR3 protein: CASSQSDPYEQYF
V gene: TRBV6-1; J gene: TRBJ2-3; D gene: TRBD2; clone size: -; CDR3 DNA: TGTGCCAGCAGTGCCCGACTAGCGGGGGGAATCTCAGATACGCAGTATTTT; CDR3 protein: CASSARLAGGISDTQYF
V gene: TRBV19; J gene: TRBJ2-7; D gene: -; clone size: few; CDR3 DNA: TGTGCCAGTAGTATCTGGCAGGGGAACGAGCAGTACTTC; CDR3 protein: CASSIWQGNEQYF
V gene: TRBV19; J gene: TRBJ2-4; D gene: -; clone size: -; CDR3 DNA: TGTGCCAGTAGTATAGATTCGATGTATGAATCTGCCAAAAACATTCAGTACTTC; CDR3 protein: CASSIDSMYESAKNIQYF
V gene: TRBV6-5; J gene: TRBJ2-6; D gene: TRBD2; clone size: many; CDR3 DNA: TGTGCCAGCACTATAGCGGGGCCCTTCTCTGGGGCCAACGTCCTGACTTTC; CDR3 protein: CASTIAGPFSGANVLTF
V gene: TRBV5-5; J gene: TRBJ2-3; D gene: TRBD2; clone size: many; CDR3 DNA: TGTGCCAGCAGCTTGAGTCTAGCGGGGAGTTCCGTTGTAGATACGCAGTATTTT; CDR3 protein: CASSLSLAGSSVVDTQYF
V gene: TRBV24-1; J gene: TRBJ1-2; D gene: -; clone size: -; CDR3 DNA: TGTGCCACCAGTGACGAAGGGCAGCTCTTCTTCTTC; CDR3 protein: CATSDEGQLFFF
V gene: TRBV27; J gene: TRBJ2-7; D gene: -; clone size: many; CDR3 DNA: TGTGCCAGCAGTACGACGGGAAATCTGTACTTC; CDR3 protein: CASSTTGNLYF
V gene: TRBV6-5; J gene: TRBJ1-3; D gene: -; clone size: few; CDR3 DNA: TGTGCCAGCAGTTCTGGGGGGGGGCCTGGAAACACCATATATTTT; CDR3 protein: CASSSGGGPGNTIYF
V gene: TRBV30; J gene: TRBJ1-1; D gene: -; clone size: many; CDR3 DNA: TGTGCCTGGGCGCCGGGGGGCACTGAAGCTTTCTTT; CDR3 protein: CAWAPGGTEAFF
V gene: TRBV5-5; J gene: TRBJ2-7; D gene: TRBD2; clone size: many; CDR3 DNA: TGTGCCAGCAGCGGACCCGGGACTAGCGGGAGGGCCTCCTACGAGCAGTACTTC; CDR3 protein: CASSGPGTSGRASYEQYF
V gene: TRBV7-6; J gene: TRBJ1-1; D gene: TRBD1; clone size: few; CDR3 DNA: TGTGCCAGCAGCTTAGTTACAGGGGGCGCGGGCACTGAAGCTTTCTTT; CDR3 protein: CASSLVTGGAGTEAFF
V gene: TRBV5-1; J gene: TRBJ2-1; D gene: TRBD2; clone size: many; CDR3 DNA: TGCGCCAGCAGCTCGACTAGCGGGGGGGCAGGCGAGCAGTTCTTC; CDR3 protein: CASSSTSGGAGEQFF
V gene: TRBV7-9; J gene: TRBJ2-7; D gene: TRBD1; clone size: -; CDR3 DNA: TGTGCCAGCAGCTTAGCGACCACAGGGGTCTACGAGCGGTACTTC; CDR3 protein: CASSLATTGVYERYF
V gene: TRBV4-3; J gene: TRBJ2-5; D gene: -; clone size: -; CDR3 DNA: TGCGCCAGCAGCCAAGTTTTGGGGGGCCTCGAGACCCAGTACTTC; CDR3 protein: CASSQVLGGLETQYF
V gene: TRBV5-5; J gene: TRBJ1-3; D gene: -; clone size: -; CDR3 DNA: TGTGCCAGCAGCTTGGGTGCATTTGGGGGTAACTCTGGAAACACCATATATTTT; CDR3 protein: CASSLGAFGGNSGNTIYF
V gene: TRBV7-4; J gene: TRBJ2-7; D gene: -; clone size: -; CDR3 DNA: TGTGCCAGCAGCTTAGCTCAAGGACAGCACTACGAGCAGTACTTC; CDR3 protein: CASSLAQGQHYEQYF
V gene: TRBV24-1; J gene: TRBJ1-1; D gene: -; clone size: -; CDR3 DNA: TGTGCCACCAGTGATTCCGGGAACACTGAAGCTTTCTTT; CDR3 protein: CATSDSGNTEAFF
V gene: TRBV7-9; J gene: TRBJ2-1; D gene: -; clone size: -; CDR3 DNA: TGTGCCAGCAGCACAACCGGGCCCCAGGGGCCGAACAATGAGCAGTTCTTC; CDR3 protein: CASSTTGPQGPNNEQFF
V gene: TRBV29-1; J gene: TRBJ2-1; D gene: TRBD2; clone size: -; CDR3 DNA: TGCAGCGCCCCGGGACTAGCGGGAGTTGAGCAGTTCTTC; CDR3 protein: CSAPGLAGVEQFF
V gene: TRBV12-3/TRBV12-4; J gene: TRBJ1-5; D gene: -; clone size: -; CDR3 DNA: TGTGCCAGCAGTTTAAAACAGGGTTCTCAGCCCCAGCATTTT; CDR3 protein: CASSLKQGSQPQHF
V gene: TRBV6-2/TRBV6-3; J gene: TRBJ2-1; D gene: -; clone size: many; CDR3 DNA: TGTGCCAGCAATGAAGAAGGGCCATACAATGAGCAGTTCTTC; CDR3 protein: CASNEEGPYNEQFF
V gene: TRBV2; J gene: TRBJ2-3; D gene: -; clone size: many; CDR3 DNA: TGTGCCATCCCTAGGGTGCGGGATACCGATACGCAGTATTTT; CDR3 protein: CAIPRVRDTDTQYF
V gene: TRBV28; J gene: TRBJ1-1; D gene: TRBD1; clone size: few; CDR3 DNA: TGTGCCAGCAAGAACAGGGGGCTGGGCACTGAAGCTTTCTTT; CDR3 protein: CASKNRGLGTEAFF
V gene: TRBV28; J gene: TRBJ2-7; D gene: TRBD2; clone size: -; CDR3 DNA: TGTACCAGCAGTTTGTCGGCTAGCGGGACTACCTACGAGCAGTACTTC; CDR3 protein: CTSSLSASGTTYEQYF
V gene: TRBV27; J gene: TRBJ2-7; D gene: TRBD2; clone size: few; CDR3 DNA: TGTGCCAGCAGTGAGACTAGCGGGAGTTACGAGCAGTACTTC; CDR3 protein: CASSETSGSYEQYF
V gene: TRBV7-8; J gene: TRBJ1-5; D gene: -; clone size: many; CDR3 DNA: TGTGCCAGCAGCTTGTTCCTAGACACCCTGAGCAATCAGCCCCAGCATTTT; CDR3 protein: CASSLFLDTLSNQPQHF